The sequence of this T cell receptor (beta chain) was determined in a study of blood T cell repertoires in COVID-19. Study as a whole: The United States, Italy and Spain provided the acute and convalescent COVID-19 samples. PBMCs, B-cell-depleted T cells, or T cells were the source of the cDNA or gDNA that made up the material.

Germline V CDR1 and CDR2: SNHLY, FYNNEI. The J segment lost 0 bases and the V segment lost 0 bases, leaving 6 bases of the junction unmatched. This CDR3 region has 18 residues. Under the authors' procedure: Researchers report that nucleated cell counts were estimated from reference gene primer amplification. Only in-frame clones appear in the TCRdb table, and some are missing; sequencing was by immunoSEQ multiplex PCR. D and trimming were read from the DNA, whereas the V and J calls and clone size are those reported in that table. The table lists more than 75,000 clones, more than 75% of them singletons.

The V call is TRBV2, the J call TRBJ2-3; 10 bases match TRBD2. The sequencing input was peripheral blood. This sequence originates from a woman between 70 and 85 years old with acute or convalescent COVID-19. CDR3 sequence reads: CASSEASGLAWSTDTQYF. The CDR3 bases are TGTGCCAGCAGTGAAGCGTCGGGACTAGCGTGGAGCACAGATACGCAGTATTTT.